This T cell receptor beta chain was sequenced during a study of cytomegalovirus exposure and HLA in healthy donors. General observations from the study: Being productive about 87% or about 30% of the time was typical of most TCR beta V segments in an earlier analysis.

The count of this clone is one. What it recognizes is unknown. CDR1 is MDHEN, CDR2 SYDVKM, per germline. The CDR3 consists of 14 residues. Trimming cost V 7 bases and J 0 bases, with 13 bases left between them. The PCR used 60 Vbeta and 13 Jbeta primers. Sequencing used immunoSEQ multiplex PCR; TCRdb keeps in-frame clones, though not all of them. This table has 150,000 to 200,000 clones, about four fifths appearing once. What was sequenced was PBMCs. This sequence originates from a man aged 35 to 55 in good health and CMV-seropositive. The chain joins TRBV28 to TRBJ2-7, with a weak D call TRBD1 (6 bases). CDR3 loop: CASTGTTSSYEQYF. The DNA for the CDR3 is TGTGCCAGCACCGGGACAACGAGCTCCTACGAGCAGTACTTC.